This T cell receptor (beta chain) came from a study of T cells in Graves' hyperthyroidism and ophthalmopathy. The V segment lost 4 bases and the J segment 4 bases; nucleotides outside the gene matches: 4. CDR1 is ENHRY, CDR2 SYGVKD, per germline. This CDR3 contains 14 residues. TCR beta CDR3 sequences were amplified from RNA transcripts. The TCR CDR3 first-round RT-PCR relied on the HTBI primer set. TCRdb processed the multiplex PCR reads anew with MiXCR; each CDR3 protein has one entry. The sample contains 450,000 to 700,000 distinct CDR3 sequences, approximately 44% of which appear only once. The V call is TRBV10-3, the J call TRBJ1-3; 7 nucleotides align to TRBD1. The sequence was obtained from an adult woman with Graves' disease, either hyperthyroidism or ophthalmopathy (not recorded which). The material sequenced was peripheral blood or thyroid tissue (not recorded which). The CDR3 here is CAISADRSGNTIYF. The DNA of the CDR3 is TGTGCCATCAGTGCGGACAGGTCCGGAAACACCATATATTTT.